Following are 3 T cell receptor beta chains from one sample sequenced in a study of CD8 T cells in Susac syndrome. Random hexamers were used to reverse transcribe about 0.5 to 1 ug of RNA. One entry per CDR3 protein, called by TCRdb with MiXCR from the immunoSEQ multiplex PCR reads. The sample contains 100,000 to 150,000 distinct CDR3 sequences, 85% to 95% of which appear only once. The sample consisted of CD8+ T cells from PBMCs. The receptor set was obtained from a human donor with multiple sclerosis.

CDR3 protein: CASSSPLENRYEQYF. CDR3 bases: TGTGCCAGCAGCTCACCCCTGGAAAACCGCTACGAGCAGTACTTC. The chain combines TRBV5-4 with TRBJ2-7; D is ambiguous. The germline V gene has CDR1 SGHNT and CDR2 YYREEE (reference sequence). Trimming took 3 bases from V and 3 from J, leaving 16 bases between them. The CDR3 has 15 residues. Full variable domain (remainder filled in from reference TRBV5-4 and TRBJ2-7): ETGVTQSPTHLIKTRGQQVTLRCSSQSGHNTVSWYQQALGQGPQFIFQYYREEENGRGNFPPRFSGLQFPNYSSELNVNALELDDSALYLCASSSPLENRYEQYFGPGTRLTVT.

This clonotype occurred once. The rearrangement uses TRBV18 and TRBJ2-3; 10 bases align to TRBD2. V gave up 6 bases and J gave up 4 bases; unmatched junction bases: 10. Germline CDR1 KGHSH, CDR2 LQKENI. This CDR3 has 16 residues. CDR3: CASSKLAGTLADTQYF. The CDR3 coding sequence is TGTGCCAGCTCGAAACTAGCGGGAACGTTGGCAGATACGCAGTATTTT.

Concerning this clonotype itself: Germline is not matched at one junction end, which may reflect a read error. The CDR3 sequence is CASSKDSGQNTEAFF. The CDR3 region has the DNA TGCGCCAGCAGCAAAGATTCCGGACAGAACACTGAAGCTTTCTTT. The chain joins TRBV4-1 to TRBJ1-1, with TRBD1 as a possible D gene (5 bases). This CDR3 has 15 amino acids. Looked up from germline, CDR1 is MGHRA and CDR2 is YSYEKL.